This passage covers 9 T cell receptor beta chains from one sample sequenced in a study of cytomegalovirus exposure and HLA in healthy donors. With 60 Vbeta and 13 Jbeta primers, the PCR was carried out. Assay used: immunoSEQ multiplex PCR; TCRdb lists only in-frame clones, some missing. The sample carries around 150,000 clones, around three fifths recorded once. The sequencing input was PBMCs. The receptors derive from a woman between 35 and 50 years old in good health and CMV-seronegative.

The chain combines TRBV7-3 with TRBJ1-2; TRBD1 aligns across 8 bases. Germline CDR1 is SGHTA and CDR2 is FQGTGA. CDR3 length: 14 amino acids. Trimming removed 4 bases from V and 5 bases from J; junction bases left unmatched: 6. The CDR3 region is CASSSDRGAYGYTF. The CDR3 DNA follows: TGTGCCAGCAGCTCAGACAGGGGAGCTTATGGCTACACCTTC. The whole variable domain, remainder taken from reference TRBV7-3 and TRBJ1-2, is GAGVSQTPSNKVTEKGKYVELRCDPISGHTALYWYRQSLGQGPEFLIYFQGTGAADDSGLPNDRFFAVRPEGSVSTLKIQRTERGDSAVYLCASSSDRGAYGYTFGSGTRLTVV.

This clone was seen once. J is TRBJ1-2 and V is TRBV6-6, with a tentative D call TRBD1 (5 bases). V was clipped by 5 bases and J by 5 bases, with 15 bases between them. Per germline, CDR1 MNHNY and CDR2 SVGAGI (reference sequence). This CDR3 is 14 amino acids long. The CDR3 sequence: CASSRFQGEYGYTF. CDR3 DNA sequence: TGTGCCAGCAGTCGATTCCAGGGCGAATATGGCTACACCTTC.

In its sample, this clone was seen a few times. This chain uses TRBV5-1 with TRBJ1-1, with a possible D match to TRBD1 (6 bases). Germline lookup yields CDR1 SGHRS and CDR2 YFSETQ. The CDR3 runs 19 residues. Trimming removed 4 bases at V and 4 bases at J, with 29 bases between. In DNA, the CDR3 is TGCGCCAGCAGCCTGTTACTCCAACCCCTCAGGGGTTTGGGCACTGAAGCTTTCTTT. Protein product: CASSLLLQPLRGLGTEAFF.

This clone turned up a few times. This chain connects TRBV10-1 to TRBJ1-5, with D possibly being TRBD1 (6 bases). Germline CDR1 reads WNHNN; CDR2 reads SYGVQD (reference sequence). The CDR3 covers 13 residues. The CDR3 region has the DNA TGCAGACGAGGGAGGGGGAAAAATCAGCCCCAGCATTTT. It codes for CRRGRGKNQPQHF.

The chain has TRBV30 and TRBJ2-7, with 9 bases that match TRBD1. CDR3 length: 13 residues. CDR1 is GTSNPN and CDR2 is SVGIG in the germline V gene (reference sequence). V lost 5 bases, J lost 3 bases, and 5 bases stayed unmatched. CDR3 nucleotides: TGTGCCTGGGCCAGGACAGGGGACTACGAGCAGTACTTC. This codes for CAWARTGDYEQYF.

The chain recombines TRBV29-1 with TRBJ2-6; the D gene is possibly TRBD2 (7 bases). The germline gives CDR1 SQVTM, CDR2 ANQGSEA. Deletions cut 6 bases from V and 1 base from J, with 19 bases between. The CDR3 has 17 amino acids. CDR3 loop: CSVPIGGGVSGANVLTF. Written as DNA, the CDR3 is TGCAGCGTGCCTATAGGGGGGGGCGTATCTGGGGCCAACGTCCTGACTTTC.

J is TRBJ2-1 and V is TRBV4-3; 8 positions agree with TRBD1. The germline V gene has CDR1 LGHNA and CDR2 YSLEER. This CDR3 has 16 amino acids. J was trimmed by 2 bases and V by 0 bases; bases with no gene match: 3. DNA of the CDR3: TGCGCCAGCAGCCAAGAACCAGGGGGCGCCTACAATGAGCAGTTCTTC. Its translation is CASSQEPGGAYNEQFF.

J is TRBJ2-3 and V is TRBV7-3, with TRBD2 matching 9 bases. Trimming took 5 bases from V and 3 from J; bases not matched to a gene: 18. CDR3 length equals 19 residues. Germline loops: CDR1 SGHTA, CDR2 FQGTGA. CDR3 sequence reads: CASSPGPSPAGGRTDTQYF. The DNA for the CDR3 is TGTGCCAGCAGCCCAGGGCCGTCCCCAGCGGGGGGCCGGACAGATACGCAGTATTTT.

V usage is TRBV30 and J usage is TRBJ2-6, with D tentatively TRBD1 (5 bases). Germline loops: CDR1 GTSNPN, CDR2 SVGIG (reference sequence). This CDR3 region has 17 residues. V gave up 1 base and J gave up 2 bases, with 15 bases separating them. The CDR3 DNA sequence: TGTGCCTGGAGTGCGTTTCTTCAAGGGGCTGGGGCCAACGTCCTGACTTTC. It codes for CAWSAFLQGAGANVLTF.